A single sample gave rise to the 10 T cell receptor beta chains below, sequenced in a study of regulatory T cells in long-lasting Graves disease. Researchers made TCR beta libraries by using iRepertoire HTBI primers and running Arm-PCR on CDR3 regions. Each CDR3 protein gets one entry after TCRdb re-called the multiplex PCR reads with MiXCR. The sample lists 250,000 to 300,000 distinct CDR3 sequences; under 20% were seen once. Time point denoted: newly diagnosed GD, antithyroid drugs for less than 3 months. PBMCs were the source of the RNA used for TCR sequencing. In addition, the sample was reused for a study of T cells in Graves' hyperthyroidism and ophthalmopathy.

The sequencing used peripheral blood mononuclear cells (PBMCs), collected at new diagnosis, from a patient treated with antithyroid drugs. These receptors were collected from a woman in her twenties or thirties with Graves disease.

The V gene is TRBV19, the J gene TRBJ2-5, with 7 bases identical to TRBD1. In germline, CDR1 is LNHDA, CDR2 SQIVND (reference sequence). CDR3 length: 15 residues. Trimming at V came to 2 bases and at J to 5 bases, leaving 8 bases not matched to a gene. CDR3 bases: TGTGCCAGTAGTATAACGGGACAGAGGGGGGAGACCCAGTACTTC. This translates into CASSITGQRGETQYF.

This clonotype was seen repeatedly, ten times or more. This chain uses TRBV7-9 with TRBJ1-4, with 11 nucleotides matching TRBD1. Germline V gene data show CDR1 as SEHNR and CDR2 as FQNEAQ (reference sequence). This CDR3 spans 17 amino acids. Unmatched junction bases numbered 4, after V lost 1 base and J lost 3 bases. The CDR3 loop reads CASSLVGQGASNEKLFF. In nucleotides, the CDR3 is TGTGCCAGCAGCTTAGTAGGACAGGGGGCTTCTAATGAAAAACTGTTTTTT.

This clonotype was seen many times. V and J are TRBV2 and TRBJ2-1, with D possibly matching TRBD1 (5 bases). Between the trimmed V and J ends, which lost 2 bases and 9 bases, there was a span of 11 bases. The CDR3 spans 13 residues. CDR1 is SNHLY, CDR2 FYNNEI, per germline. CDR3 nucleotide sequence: TGTGCCAGCAGTGAAAGGTGGGGCGGTGAGCAGTTCTTC. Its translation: CASSERWGGEQFF.

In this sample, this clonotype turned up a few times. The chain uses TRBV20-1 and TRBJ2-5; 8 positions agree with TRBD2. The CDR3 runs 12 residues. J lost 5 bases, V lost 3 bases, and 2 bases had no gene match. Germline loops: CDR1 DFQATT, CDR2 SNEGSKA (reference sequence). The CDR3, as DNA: TGCAGTGCTAGCGGGGGGGCGGAGACCCAGTACTTC. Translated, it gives CSASGGAETQYF.

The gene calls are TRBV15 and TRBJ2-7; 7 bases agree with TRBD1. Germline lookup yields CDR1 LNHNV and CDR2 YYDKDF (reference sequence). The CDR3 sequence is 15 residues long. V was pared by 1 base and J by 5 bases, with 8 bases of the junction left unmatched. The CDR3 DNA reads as TGTGCCACCAGCAGAGGACAGGGCTTGGGTAACGAGCAGTACTTC. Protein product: CATSRGQGLGNEQYF. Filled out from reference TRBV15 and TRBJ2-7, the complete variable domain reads DAMVIQNPRYQVTQFGKPVTLSCSQTLNHNVMYWYQQKSSQAPKLLFHYYDKDFNNEADTPDNFQSRRPNTSFCFLDIRSPGLGDTAMYLCATSRGQGLGNEQYFGPGTRLTVT.

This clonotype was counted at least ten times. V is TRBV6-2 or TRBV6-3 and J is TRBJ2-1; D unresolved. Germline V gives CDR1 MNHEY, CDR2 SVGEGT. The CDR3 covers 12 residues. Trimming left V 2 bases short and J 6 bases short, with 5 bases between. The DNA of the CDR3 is TGTGCCAGCAGTTACCCAAGCAATGAGCAGTTCTTC. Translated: CASSYPSNEQFF.

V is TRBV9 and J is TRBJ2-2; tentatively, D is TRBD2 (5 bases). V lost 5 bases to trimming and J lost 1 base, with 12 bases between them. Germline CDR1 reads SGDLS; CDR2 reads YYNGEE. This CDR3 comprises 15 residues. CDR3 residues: CASRAWGENTGELFF. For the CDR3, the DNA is TGTGCCAGCAGAGCTTGGGGAGAGAACACCGGGGAGCTGTTTTTT.

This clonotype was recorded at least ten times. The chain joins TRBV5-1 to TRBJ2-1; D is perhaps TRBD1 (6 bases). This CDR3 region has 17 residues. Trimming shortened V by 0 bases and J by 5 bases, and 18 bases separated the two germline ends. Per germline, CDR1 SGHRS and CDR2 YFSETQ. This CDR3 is CASSLEVQGALDNEQFF. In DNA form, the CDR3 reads TGCGCCAGCAGCTTGGAAGTACAGGGAGCCCTAGACAATGAGCAGTTCTTC. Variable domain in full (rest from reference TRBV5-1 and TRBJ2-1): KAGVTQTPRYLIKTRGQQVTLSCSPISGHRSVSWYQQTPGQGLQFLFEYFSETQRNKGNFPGRFSGRQFSNSRSEMNVSTLELGDSALYLCASSLEVQGALDNEQFFGPGTRLTVL.

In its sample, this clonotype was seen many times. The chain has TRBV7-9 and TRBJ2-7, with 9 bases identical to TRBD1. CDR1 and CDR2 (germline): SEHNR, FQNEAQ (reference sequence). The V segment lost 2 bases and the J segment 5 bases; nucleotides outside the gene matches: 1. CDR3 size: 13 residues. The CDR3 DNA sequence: TGTGCCAGCAGCTTATGGACAGGGGACGAGCAGTACTTC. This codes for CASSLWTGDEQYF.

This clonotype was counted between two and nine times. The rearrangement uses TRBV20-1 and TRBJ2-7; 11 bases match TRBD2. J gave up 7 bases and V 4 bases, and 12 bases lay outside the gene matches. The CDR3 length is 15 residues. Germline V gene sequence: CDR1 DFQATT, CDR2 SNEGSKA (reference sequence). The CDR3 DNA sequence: TGCAGTGCTATCCCCTTTAGCGGGGGGGTGGGTGAGCAGTACTTC. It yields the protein CSAIPFSGGVGEQYF.